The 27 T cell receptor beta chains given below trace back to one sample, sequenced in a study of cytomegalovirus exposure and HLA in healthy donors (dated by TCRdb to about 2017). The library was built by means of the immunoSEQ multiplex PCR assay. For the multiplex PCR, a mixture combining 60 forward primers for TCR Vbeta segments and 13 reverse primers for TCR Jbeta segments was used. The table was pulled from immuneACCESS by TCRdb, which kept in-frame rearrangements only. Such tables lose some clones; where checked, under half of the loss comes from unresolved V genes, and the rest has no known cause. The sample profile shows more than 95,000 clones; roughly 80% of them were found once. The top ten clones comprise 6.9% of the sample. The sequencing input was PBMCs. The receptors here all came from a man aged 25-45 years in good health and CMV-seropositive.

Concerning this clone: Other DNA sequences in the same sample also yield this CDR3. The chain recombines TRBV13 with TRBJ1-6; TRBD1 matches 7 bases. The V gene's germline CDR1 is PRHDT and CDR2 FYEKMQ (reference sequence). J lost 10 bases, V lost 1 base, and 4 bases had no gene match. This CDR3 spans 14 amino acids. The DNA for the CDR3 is TGTGCCAGCAGCTTAGAACAGGGGAGCTCACCCCTCCACTTT. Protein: CASSLEQGSSPLHF.

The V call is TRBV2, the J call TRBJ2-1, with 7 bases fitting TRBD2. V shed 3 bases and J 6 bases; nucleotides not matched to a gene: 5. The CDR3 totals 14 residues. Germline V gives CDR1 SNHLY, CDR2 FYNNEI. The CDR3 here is CASSDLLAVNEQFF. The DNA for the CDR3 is TGTGCCAGCAGTGATTTGCTAGCGGTCAATGAGCAGTTCTTC.

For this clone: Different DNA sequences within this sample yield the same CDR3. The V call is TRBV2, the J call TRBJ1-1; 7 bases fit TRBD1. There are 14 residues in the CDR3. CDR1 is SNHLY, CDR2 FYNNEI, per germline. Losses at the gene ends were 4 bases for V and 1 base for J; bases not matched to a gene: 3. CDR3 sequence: CASSAGGGNTEAFF. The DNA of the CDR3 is TGTGCCAGCAGTGCAGGGGGTGGGAACACTGAAGCTTTCTTT. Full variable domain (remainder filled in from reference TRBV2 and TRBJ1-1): EPEVTQTPSHQVTQMGQEVILRCVPISNHLYFYWYRQILGQKVEFLVSFYNNEISEKSEIFDDQFSVERPDGSNFTLKIRSTKLEDSAMYFCASSAGGGNTEAFFGQGTRLTVV.

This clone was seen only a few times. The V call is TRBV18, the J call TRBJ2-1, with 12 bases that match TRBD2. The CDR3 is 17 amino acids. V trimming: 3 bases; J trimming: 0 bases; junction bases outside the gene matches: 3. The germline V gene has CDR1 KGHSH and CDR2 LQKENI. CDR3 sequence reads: CASSPLAGGRSYNEQFF. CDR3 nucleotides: TGTGCCAGCTCACCCCTAGCGGGGGGGCGCTCCTACAATGAGCAGTTCTTC.

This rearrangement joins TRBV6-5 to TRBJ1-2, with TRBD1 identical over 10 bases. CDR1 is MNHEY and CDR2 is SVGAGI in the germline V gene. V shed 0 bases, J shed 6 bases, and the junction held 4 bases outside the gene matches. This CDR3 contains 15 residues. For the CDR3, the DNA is TGTGCCAGCAGTTACTCGGACAGGGGGGGCGATGGCTACACCTTC. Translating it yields CASSYSDRGGDGYTF.

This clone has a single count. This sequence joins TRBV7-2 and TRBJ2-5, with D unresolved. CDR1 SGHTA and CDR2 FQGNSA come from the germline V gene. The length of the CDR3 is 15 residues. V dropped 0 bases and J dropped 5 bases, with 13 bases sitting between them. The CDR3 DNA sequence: TGTGCCAGCAGCTTAGCGGCCACTATGAGGGAGACCCAGTACTTC. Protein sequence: CASSLAATMRETQYF.

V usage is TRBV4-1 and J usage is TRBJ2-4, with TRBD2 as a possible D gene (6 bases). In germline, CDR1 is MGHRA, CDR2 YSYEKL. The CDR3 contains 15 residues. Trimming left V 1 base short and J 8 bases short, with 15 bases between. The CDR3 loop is CASSQVGLAQDIQYF. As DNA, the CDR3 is TGCGCCAGCAGCCAAGTCGGGCTAGCGCAGGACATTCAGTACTTC.

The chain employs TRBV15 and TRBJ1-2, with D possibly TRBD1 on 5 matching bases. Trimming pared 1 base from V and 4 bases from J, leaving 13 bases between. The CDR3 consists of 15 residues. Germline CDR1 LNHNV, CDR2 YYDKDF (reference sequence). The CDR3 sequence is CATSRGRQTPYGYTF. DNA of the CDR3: TGTGCCACCAGCAGAGGACGACAGACGCCCTATGGCTACACCTTC. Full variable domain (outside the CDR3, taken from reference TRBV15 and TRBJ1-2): DAMVIQNPRYQVTQFGKPVTLSCSQTLNHNVMYWYQQKSSQAPKLLFHYYDKDFNNEADTPDNFQSRRPNTSFCFLDIRSPGLGDTAMYLCATSRGRQTPYGYTFGSGTRLTVV.

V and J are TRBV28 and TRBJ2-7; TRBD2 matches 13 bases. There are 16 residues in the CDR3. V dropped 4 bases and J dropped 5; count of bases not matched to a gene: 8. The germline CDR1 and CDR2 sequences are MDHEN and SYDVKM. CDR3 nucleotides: TGTGCCAGCAGTTACGTGGGACTAGCGGGGATCGACGAGCAGTACTTC. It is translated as CASSYVGLAGIDEQYF.

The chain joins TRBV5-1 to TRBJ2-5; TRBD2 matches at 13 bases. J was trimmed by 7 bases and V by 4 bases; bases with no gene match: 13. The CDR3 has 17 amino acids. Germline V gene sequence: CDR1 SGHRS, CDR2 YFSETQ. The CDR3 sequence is CASSPTGTSGDQATQYF. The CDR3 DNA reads TGCGCCAGCAGCCCAACCGGGACTAGCGGGGATCAGGCGACCCAGTACTTC.

CDR3 in amino acids: CASSYSGKGARKTQYF. Written as DNA, the CDR3 is TGTGCCAGCAGTTACTCCGGAAAGGGGGCTAGGAAGACCCAGTACTTC. The chain has TRBV6-5 and TRBJ2-5; TRBD1 matches at 7 bases. V was pared by 0 bases and J by 6 bases, with 10 bases of the junction left unmatched. This CDR3 is built from 16 residues. The germline V gene encodes CDR1 MNHEY and CDR2 SVGAGI.

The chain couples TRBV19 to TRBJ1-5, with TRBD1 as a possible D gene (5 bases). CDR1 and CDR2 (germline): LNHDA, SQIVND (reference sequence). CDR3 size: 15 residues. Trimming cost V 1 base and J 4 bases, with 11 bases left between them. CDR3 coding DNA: TGTGCCAGTAGTATAGTTCGACAGAAAAATCAGCCCCAGCATTTT. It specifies CASSIVRQKNQPQHF.

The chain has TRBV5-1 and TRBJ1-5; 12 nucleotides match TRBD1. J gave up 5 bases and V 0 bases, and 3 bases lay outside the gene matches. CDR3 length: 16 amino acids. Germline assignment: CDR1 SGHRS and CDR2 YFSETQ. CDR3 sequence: CASSLGGQGADQPQHF. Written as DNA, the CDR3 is TGCGCCAGCAGCTTGGGGGGACAGGGGGCGGATCAGCCCCAGCATTTT.

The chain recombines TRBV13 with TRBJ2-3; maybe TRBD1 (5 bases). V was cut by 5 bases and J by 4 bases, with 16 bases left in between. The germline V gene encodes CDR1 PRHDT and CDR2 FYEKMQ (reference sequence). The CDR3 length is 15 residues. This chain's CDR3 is CASSPRKGPPDTQYF. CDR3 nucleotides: TGTGCCAGCAGCCCGCGCAAGGGGCCCCCAGATACGCAGTATTTT. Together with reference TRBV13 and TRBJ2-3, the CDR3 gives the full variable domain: AAGVIQSPRHLIKEKRETATLKCYPIPRHDTVYWYQQGPGQDPQFLISFYEKMQSDKGSIPDRFSAQQFSDYHSELNMSSLELGDSALYFCASSPRKGPPDTQYFGPGTRLTVL.

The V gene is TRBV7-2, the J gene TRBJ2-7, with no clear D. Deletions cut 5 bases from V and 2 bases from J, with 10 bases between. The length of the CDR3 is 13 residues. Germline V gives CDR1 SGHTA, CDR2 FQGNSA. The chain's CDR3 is CASSPDTTYEQYF. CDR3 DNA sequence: TGTGCCAGCAGCCCCGACACCACCTACGAGCAGTACTTC.

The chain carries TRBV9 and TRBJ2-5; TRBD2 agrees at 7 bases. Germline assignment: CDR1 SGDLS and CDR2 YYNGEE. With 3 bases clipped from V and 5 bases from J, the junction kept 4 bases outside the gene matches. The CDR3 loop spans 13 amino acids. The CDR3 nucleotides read TGTGCCAGCAGCGAAAGCGGGGTCGAGACCCAGTACTTC. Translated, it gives CASSESGVETQYF.

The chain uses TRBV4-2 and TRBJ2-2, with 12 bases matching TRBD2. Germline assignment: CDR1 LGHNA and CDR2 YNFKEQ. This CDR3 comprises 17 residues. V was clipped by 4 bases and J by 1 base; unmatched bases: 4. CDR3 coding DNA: TGTGCCAGCAGCCCCGCGGGACTAGCGGGGAACACCGGGGAGCTGTTTTTT. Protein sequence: CASSPAGLAGNTGELFF.

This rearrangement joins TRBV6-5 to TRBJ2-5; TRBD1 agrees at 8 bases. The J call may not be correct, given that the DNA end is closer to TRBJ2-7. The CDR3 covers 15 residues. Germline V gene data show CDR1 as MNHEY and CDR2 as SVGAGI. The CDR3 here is CASTLLRTGTHEQYF. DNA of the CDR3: TGTGCCAGCACTTTACTCCGGACAGGGACCCACGAGCAGTACTTC.

CDR3 DNA sequence: TGCAGCGTTGGAACAGGGAACACCGGGGAGCTGTTTTTT. This codes for CSVGTGNTGELFF. The chain is built from TRBV29-1 and TRBJ2-2; possibly TRBD1 for D (5 bases). The germline V gene has CDR1 SQVTM and CDR2 ANQGSEA. There are 13 residues in the CDR3. V was pared by 4 bases and J by 1 base, with 7 bases between.

CDR3 bases: TGTGCCAGCAGCTTTTCGGGGAGTCCTGAAGCTTTCTTT. As protein: CASSFSGSPEAFF. The chain uses TRBV13 and TRBJ1-1; D is unresolved. Germline V gene data show CDR1 as PRHDT and CDR2 as FYEKMQ (reference sequence). The CDR3 runs to 13 residues. The germline V and J ends were trimmed by 3 bases and 6 bases, with 11 bases remaining between them.

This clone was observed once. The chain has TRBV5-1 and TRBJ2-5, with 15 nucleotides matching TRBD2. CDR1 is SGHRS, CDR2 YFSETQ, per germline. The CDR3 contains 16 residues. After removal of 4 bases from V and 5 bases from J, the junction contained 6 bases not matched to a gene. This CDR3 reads CASSLGLAGGRETQYF. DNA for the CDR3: TGCGCCAGCAGCCTGGGACTAGCGGGGGGCAGGGAGACCCAGTACTTC.

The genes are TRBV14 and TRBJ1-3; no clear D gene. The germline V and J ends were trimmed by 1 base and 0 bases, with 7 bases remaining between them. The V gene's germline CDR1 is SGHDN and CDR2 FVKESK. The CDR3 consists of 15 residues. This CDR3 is CASSQGQISGNTIYF. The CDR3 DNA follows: TGTGCCAGCAGCCAAGGGCAAATCTCTGGAAACACCATATATTTT.

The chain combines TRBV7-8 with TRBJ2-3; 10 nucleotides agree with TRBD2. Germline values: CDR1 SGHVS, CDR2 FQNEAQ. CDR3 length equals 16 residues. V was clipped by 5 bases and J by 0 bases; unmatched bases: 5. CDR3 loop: CASSILAGESTDTQYF. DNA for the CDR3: TGTGCCAGCAGCATCCTAGCGGGGGAAAGCACAGATACGCAGTATTTT.

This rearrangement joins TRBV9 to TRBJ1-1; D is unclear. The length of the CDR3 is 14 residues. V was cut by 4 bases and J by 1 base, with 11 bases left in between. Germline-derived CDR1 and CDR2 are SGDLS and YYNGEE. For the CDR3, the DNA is TGTGCCAGCAGCTTCGGGAGCGGGAACACTGAAGCTTTCTTT. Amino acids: CASSFGSGNTEAFF.

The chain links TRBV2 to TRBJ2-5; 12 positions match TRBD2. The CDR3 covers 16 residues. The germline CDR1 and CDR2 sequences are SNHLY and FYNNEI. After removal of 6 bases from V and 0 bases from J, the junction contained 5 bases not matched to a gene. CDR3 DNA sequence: TGTGCCAGCAGGCCAACTAGCGGGGGGTACCAAGAGACCCAGTACTTC. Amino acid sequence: CASRPTSGGYQETQYF.

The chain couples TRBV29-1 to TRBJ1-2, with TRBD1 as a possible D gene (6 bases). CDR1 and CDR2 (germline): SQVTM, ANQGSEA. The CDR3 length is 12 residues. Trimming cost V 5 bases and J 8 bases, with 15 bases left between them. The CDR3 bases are TGCAGCGTTCCAGGGGTAGATTTGGGCTACACCTTC. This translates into CSVPGVDLGYTF.

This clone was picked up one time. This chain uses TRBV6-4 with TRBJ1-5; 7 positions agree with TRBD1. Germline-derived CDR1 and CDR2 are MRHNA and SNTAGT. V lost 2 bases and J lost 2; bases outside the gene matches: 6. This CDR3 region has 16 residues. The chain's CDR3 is CASSDPTDRGNQPQHF. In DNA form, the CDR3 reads TGTGCCAGCAGTGACCCAACAGACAGGGGCAATCAGCCCCAGCATTTT.